Following are 22 T cell receptor beta chains from one sample sequenced in a study of blood T cell repertoires in COVID-19 (dated by TCRdb to 2020 to 2021). Receptors were amplified or captured by the immunoSEQ multiplex PCR assay. TCRdb limited this immuneACCESS table to in-frame rearrangements with V and J called. A share of clones is missing; checked studies link under half to unresolved V genes, and the rest is unexplained. This sample holds 200,000 to 300,000 clones; 75% to 90% were observed only once. The ten largest account for under 2% of the sample. The source material was peripheral blood. Source of these receptors: a man in his thirties or forties with active or convalescent COVID-19.

The chain couples TRBV6-5 to TRBJ2-2, with 9 nucleotides matching TRBD1. The V and J ends lost 6 bases and 6 bases, in that order; junction bases with no gene match: 8. Germline lookup yields CDR1 MNHEY and CDR2 SVGAGI. This CDR3 has 15 amino acids. The CDR3 DNA reads TGTGCCAGCAGCCCGGGACAGGGTTTTGCCGGGGAGCTGTTTTTT. Its protein is CASSPGQGFAGELFF.

The CDR3 loop reads CASSVGDRGSPLHF. DNA of the CDR3: TGTGCCAGCAGCGTAGGGGACAGGGGTTCACCCCTCCACTTT. The chain combines TRBV9 with TRBJ1-6; 10 nucleotides align to TRBD1. Germline V CDR1 and CDR2: SGDLS, YYNGEE. This CDR3 contains 14 residues. V dropped 0 bases and J dropped 9; count of bases not matched to a gene: 0.

The chain has TRBV10-2 and TRBJ1-6, with unresolved D. CDR3 length: 14 amino acids. Germline lookup yields CDR1 WSHSY and CDR2 SAAADI. V dropped 8 bases and J dropped 5 bases, with 13 bases sitting between them. For the CDR3, the DNA is TGCGCCAGCTCCTTTGTGGCCGATAATTCACCCCTCCACTTT. This codes for CASSFVADNSPLHF.

This clone was observed a single time. The V call is TRBV7-3, the J call TRBJ1-6, with D possibly TRBD1 on 6 matching bases. The germline V gene encodes CDR1 SGHTA and CDR2 FQGTGA. This CDR3 comprises 13 residues. V lost 2 bases and J lost 7, with 6 bases in between. In DNA form, the CDR3 reads TGTGCCAGCAGCTTAGACAGGAATTCACCCCTCCACTTT. Translating it yields CASSLDRNSPLHF.

The chain employs TRBV3-1 (or the pseudogene TRBV3-2) and TRBJ2-3; 9 bases align to TRBD1. The CDR3 is 14 residues long. Germline V gene sequence: CDR1 LGHDT, CDR2 YNNKEL (reference sequence). V dropped 4 bases and J dropped 3; count of bases not matched to a gene: 2. For the CDR3, the DNA is TGTGCCAGCAGCCGGGGACAGGGAACAGATACGCAGTATTTT. It specifies CASSRGQGTDTQYF.

J is TRBJ2-5 and V is TRBV12-3 or TRBV12-4, with TRBD2 as a possible D gene (6 bases). This CDR3 has 13 residues. Trimming stripped 2 bases from V and 5 bases from J, with 9 bases between. CDR3 in DNA: TGTGCCAGCAGTTTACGGCGGGACGAGACCCAGTACTTC. Residues: CASSLRRDETQYF.

The CDR3, as DNA: TGCGCCAGCAGCTCGTTGAGATCGAACACTGAAGCTTTCTTT. As protein: CASSSLRSNTEAFF. This chain joins TRBV5-1 and TRBJ1-1, with D unresolved. Deletions cut 3 bases from V and 1 base from J, with 10 bases between. The CDR3 consists of 14 residues. In germline, CDR1 is SGHRS, CDR2 YFSETQ.

The rearrangement uses TRBV7-9 and TRBJ2-1; 14 positions match TRBD2. The CDR3 is made up of 17 amino acids. Germline values: CDR1 SEHNR, CDR2 FQNEAQ (reference sequence). J gave up 9 bases and V 3 bases, and 10 bases lay outside the gene matches. The CDR3 region has the DNA TGTGCCAGCAGCTTGAGCCAGACTAGCGGGGGGGCCGGTGAGCAGTTCTTC. As protein: CASSLSQTSGGAGEQFF.

The chain recombines TRBV2 with TRBJ2-5, with D perhaps matching TRBD1 (6 bases). Germline loops: CDR1 SNHLY, CDR2 FYNNEI. Trimming took 6 bases from V and 2 from J, leaving 10 bases between them. The CDR3 extends over 13 amino acids. Here the CDR3 DNA reads TGTGCCAGCAGGGACAGATTACAAGAGACCCAGTACTTC. It yields the protein CASRDRLQETQYF.

The chain is built from TRBV7-8 and TRBJ2-2, with no clear D. The CDR3 loop spans 14 amino acids. Germline lookup yields CDR1 SGHVS and CDR2 FQNEAQ. Deletions cut 4 bases from V and 2 bases from J, with 8 bases between. The CDR3: CASSWQTNTGELFF. In nucleotides, the CDR3 is TGTGCCAGCAGCTGGCAGACTAACACCGGGGAGCTGTTTTTT.

V is TRBV7-7 and J is TRBJ2-5, with 12 bases that match TRBD2. CDR1 and CDR2 (germline): SSHAT, FNYEAQ (reference sequence). CDR3 length: 14 amino acids. With 2 bases clipped from V and 5 bases from J, the junction kept 0 bases outside the gene matches. Written as DNA, the CDR3 is TGTGCCAGCAGCTTACTAGCGGGGGGGGAGACCCAGTACTTC. This codes for CASSLLAGGETQYF.

V usage is TRBV2 and J usage is TRBJ1-6; 7 nucleotides line up with TRBD1. V was clipped by 11 bases and J by 7 bases; unmatched bases: 8. The CDR3 is made up of 13 amino acids. Germline CDR1 and CDR2: SNHLY and FYNNEI. The CDR3 region has the DNA TGTGCCGGCGCCGGGACAGAGAATTCACCCCTCCACTTT. As protein: CAGAGTENSPLHF.

This chain uses TRBV6-5 with TRBJ2-2, with D tentatively TRBD2 (5 bases). The CDR3 has 14 residues. CDR1 and CDR2 (germline): MNHEY, SVGAGI. Trimming removed 8 bases at V and 1 base at J, with 11 bases between. The DNA of the CDR3 is TGTGCCAGCGGTCTAGCAGGGAACACCGGGGAGCTGTTTTTT. As protein: CASGLAGNTGELFF.

The chain has TRBV7-2 and TRBJ2-1, with 8 bases identical to TRBD2. In germline, CDR1 is SGHTA, CDR2 FQGNSA. Trimming cost V 1 base and J 9 bases; bases outside gene matches: 11. The length of the CDR3 is 16 residues. DNA for the CDR3: TGTGCCAGCAGCTTAGGAGGGACTAGGAGCTCGCGTGAGCAGTTCTTC. It translates to CASSLGGTRSSREQFF.

The V gene is TRBV19, the J gene TRBJ1-5; D not certain. The V gene's germline CDR1 is LNHDA and CDR2 SQIVND (reference sequence). Trimming pared 0 bases from V and 6 bases from J, leaving 9 bases between. This CDR3 contains 14 residues. CDR3 sequence: CASSIDGSFQPQHF. In DNA form, the CDR3 reads TGTGCCAGTAGTATAGATGGGAGTTTTCAGCCCCAGCATTTT.

This clone has more than one count but fewer than ten. This chain links TRBV5-1 with TRBJ1-4; 7 bases line up with TRBD1. CDR3 length: 16 amino acids. Trimming removed 0 bases from V and 0 bases from J; junction bases left unmatched: 2. CDR1 and CDR2 (germline): SGHRS, YFSETQ. CDR3 bases: TGCGCCAGCAGCTTGGGACAGGGACCAACTAATGAAAAACTGTTTTTT. Translating gives CASSLGQGPTNEKLFF.

The V and J genes are TRBV5-1 and TRBJ2-1; 9 bases are a match to TRBD2. The CDR3 is 16 amino acids. V dropped 3 bases and J dropped 12; count of bases not matched to a gene: 16. Looked up from germline, CDR1 is SGHRS and CDR2 is YFSETQ. DNA for the CDR3: TGCGCCAGCAGCTCGTCACCGGGACTAGCAGATATCGTGCAGTTCTTC. Protein product: CASSSSPGLADIVQFF.

V gene TRBV27 combines with J gene TRBJ2-1; D is undetermined. V was pared by 6 bases and J by 3 bases, with 9 bases between. The length of the CDR3 is 13 residues. The germline gives CDR1 MNHEY, CDR2 SMNVEV (reference sequence). CDR3 bases: TGTGCCAGCAGGCGTCTCGGCTACAATGAGCAGTTCTTC. It yields the protein CASRRLGYNEQFF.

The V and J genes are TRBV29-1 and TRBJ2-5, with D unclear. This CDR3 has 13 amino acids. Germline V gene data show CDR1 as SQVTM and CDR2 as ANQGSEA. V shed 4 bases and J shed 0 bases, with 9 bases lying between them. The CDR3 sequence: CSVAEPYQETQYF. The CDR3 DNA reads TGCAGCGTTGCGGAGCCGTACCAAGAGACCCAGTACTTC.

The chain is built from TRBV10-1 and TRBJ1-1, with D uncertain. V lost 5 bases, J lost 0 bases, and 7 bases lay in between. The CDR3 has 13 amino acids. Germline-derived CDR1 and CDR2 are WNHNN and SYGVQD (reference sequence). This CDR3 reads CASSYGMNTEAFF. The CDR3, as DNA: TGCGCCAGCAGTTACGGGATGAACACTGAAGCTTTCTTT.

This clone was seen only a few times. The chain employs TRBV2 and TRBJ2-2; TRBD1 aligns across 7 bases. This CDR3 is 16 amino acids long. CDR1 and CDR2 (germline): SNHLY, FYNNEI. The trim removed 3 bases at V and 3 bases at J, leaving 7 bases unmatched. CDR3: CASSDPRQGYTGELFF. DNA for the CDR3: TGTGCCAGCAGTGATCCGAGACAGGGATACACCGGGGAGCTGTTTTTT. The variable domain in full, completed from reference TRBV2 and TRBJ2-2, reads EPEVTQTPSHQVTQMGQEVILRCVPISNHLYFYWYRQILGQKVEFLVSFYNNEISEKSEIFDDQFSVERPDGSNFTLKIRSTKLEDSAMYFCASSDPRQGYTGELFFGEGSRLTVL.

This chain links TRBV14 with TRBJ2-7; TRBD1 agrees at 9 bases. The CDR3 consists of 17 residues. The J segment lost 0 bases and the V segment lost 1 base, leaving 7 bases of the junction unmatched. Per germline, CDR1 SGHDN and CDR2 FVKESK. The CDR3 sequence: CASSQGYRGPSSYEQYF. CDR3 DNA sequence: TGTGCCAGCAGCCAAGGATACAGGGGGCCGTCCTCCTACGAGCAGTACTTC.